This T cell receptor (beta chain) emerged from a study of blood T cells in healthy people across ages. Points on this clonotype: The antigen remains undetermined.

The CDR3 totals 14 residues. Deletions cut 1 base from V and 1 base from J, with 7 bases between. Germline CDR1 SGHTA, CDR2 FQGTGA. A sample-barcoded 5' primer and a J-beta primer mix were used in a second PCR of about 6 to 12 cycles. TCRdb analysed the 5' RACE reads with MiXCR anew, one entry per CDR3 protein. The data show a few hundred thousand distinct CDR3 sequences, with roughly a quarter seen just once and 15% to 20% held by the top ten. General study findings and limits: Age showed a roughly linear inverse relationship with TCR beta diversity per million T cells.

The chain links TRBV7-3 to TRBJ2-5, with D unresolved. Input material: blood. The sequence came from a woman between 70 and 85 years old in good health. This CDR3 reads CASSLSAFQETQYF. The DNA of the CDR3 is TGTGCCAGCAGCTTAAGTGCATTCCAAGAGACCCAGTACTTC.